The rows below give T cell receptor beta chains drawn from one sample of a study of blood T cells in healthy people across ages. MiXCR, applied by TCRdb to the 5' RACE reads, yields one record per CDR3 protein. The sample contains 650,000 to 700,000 distinct CDR3 sequences, roughly half of which appear only once. The sequenced material came from blood. The receptors here all came from a woman older than 75 in good health. CDR3s include the opening cysteine and the closing phenylalanine or tryptophan. Fields, in order: V gene, D gene, J gene, clone size, CDR3 DNA, CDR3 protein. A D gene is named only where the DNA matches it firmly. The size field is filled for only some rows; it gives once, few, many or a size class.

TRBV4-1	TRBD1	TRBJ1-6	NA	TGCGCCAGCAGCTTCCAGGGGGCCGGGGACGCCGGGTATAATTCACCCCTCCACTTT	CASSFQGAGDAGYNSPLHF
TRBV20-1	TRBD2	TRBJ2-3	few	TGCAGTGCTATACTTGGACTAGCGGGGGCGGGTGATACGCAGTATTTT	CSAILGLAGAGDTQYF
TRBV12-3/TRBV12-4	NA	TRBJ2-3	NA	TGTGCCAGCAGTCTTGGGGTGGGCGGAGATACGCAGTATTTT	CASSLGVGGDTQYF
TRBV20-1	TRBD1	TRBJ2-7	NA	TGCAGTGCTCTGGACAGGATGGATACCTACGAGCAGTACTTC	CSALDRMDTYEQYF
TRBV12-3/TRBV12-4	NA	TRBJ2-2	few	TGTGCCAGCAGTTTACAGGCTAGCCCCGGGGAGCTGTTTTTT	CASSLQASPGELFF
TRBV20-1	NA	TRBJ1-2	NA	TGCAGTGCTTCCTTGTTGGGGTATGGCTACACCTTC	CSASLLGYGYTF
TRBV6-7	NA	TRBJ2-5	NA	TGTGCCAGCAGTCAAGTTGCTCAAGAGACCCAGTACTTC	CASSQVAQETQYF
TRBV5-1	NA	TRBJ2-3	NA	TGCGCCAGCAGCTACCCGGAGGGCACAGATACGCAGTATTTT	CASSYPEGTDTQYF
TRBV27	TRBD1	TRBJ1-5	few	TGTGCCAGCAGCCCCTACGGGACAGGGGATCAGCCCCAGCATTTT	CASSPYGTGDQPQHF
TRBV29-1	NA	TRBJ2-7	NA	TGCAGCGTTGCCCAGGCGAGGGCCTACGAGCAGTACTTC	CSVAQARAYEQYF
TRBV5-1	NA	TRBJ2-3	many	TGCGCCAGCAGCTTGACAGTTTTAGATACGCAGTATTTT	CASSLTVLDTQYF
TRBV21-1	NA	TRBJ2-7	once	TGTGCCAGCAGCAAAGCTAAGGTAATAGACGAGCAGTACTTC	CASSKAKVIDEQYF
TRBV20-1	NA	TRBJ1-4	NA	TGCAGTGCTAGTTTGCGTAGGGGTAGTATTAATGAAAAACTGTTTTTT	CSASLRRGSINEKLFF
TRBV4-2	TRBD2	TRBJ2-3	NA	TGTGCCAGCAGCCCGACTAGCGGTACGCAGTATTTT	CASSPTSGTQYF